Listed here is a single TCR beta chain. The junction does not match germline at one end; this may be a read error. The V gene's germline CDR1 is MNHEY and CDR2 SMNVEV (reference sequence). The CDR3 consists of 14 residues. This specimen belongs to a study of CD4 and CD8 cells across lung adenocarcinoma regions. TCRdb recomputed calls from the PCR reads with MiXCR, one row per CDR3 protein. Among about 25,000 distinct CDR3 sequences, around half were seen once, and the ten largest hold about 50%. The TCR originated in a male donor with lung adenocarcinoma. The CD4 and CD8 labels of this study may be unreliable. Sequenced: CD8+ T cells from the center of a lung tumor. The V and J genes are TRBV27 and TRBJ2-3; TRBD2 matches 8 bases. CDR3 nucleotides: TGTGCCGGCAGCGGGGGAAGTGCCCAAGATACCCAGTATTTC. It yields the protein CAGSGGSAQDTQYF.